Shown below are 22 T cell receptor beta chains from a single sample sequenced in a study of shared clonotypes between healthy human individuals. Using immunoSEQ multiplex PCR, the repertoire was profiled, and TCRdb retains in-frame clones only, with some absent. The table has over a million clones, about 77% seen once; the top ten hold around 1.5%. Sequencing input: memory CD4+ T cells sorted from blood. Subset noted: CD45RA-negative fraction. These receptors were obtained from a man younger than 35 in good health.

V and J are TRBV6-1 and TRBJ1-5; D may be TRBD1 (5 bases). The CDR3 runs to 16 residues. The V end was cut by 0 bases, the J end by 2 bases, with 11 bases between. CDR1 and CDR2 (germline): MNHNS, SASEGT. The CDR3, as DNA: TGTGCCAGCAGTGAAGCAGCGTGGGACGGCAATCAGCCCCAGCATTTT. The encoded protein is CASSEAAWDGNQPQHF.

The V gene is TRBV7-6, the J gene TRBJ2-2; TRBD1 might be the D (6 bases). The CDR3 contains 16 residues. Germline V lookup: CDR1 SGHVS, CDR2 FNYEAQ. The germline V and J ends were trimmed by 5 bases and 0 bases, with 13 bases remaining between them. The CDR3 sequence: CASSARDTTNTGELFF. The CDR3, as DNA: TGTGCCAGCAGCGCTCGGGACACCACGAACACCGGGGAGCTGTTTTTT.

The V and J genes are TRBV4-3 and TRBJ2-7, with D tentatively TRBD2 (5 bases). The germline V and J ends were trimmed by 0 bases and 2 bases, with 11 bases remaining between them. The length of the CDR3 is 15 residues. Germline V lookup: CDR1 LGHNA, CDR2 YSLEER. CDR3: CASSQDSGMTYEQYF. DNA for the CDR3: TGCGCCAGCAGCCAAGATTCCGGGATGACCTACGAGCAGTACTTC.

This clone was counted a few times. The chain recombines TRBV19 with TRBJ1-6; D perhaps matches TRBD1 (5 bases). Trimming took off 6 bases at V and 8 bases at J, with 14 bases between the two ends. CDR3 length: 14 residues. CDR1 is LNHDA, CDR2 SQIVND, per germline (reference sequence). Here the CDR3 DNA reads TGTGCCAGTAGGGGGACCGCAAATTATTCACCCCTCCACTTT. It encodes CASRGTANYSPLHF.

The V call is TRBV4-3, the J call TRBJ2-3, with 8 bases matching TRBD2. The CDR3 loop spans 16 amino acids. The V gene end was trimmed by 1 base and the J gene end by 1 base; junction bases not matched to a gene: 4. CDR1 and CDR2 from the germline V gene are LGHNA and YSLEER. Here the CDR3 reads CASSQAGAGGTDTQYF. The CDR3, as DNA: TGCGCCAGCAGCCAAGCGGGAGCGGGAGGCACAGATACGCAGTATTTT.

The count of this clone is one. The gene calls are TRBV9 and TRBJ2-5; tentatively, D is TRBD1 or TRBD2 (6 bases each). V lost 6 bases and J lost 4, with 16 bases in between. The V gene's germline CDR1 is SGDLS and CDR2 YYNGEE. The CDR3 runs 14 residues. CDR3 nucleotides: TGTGCCAGCAACAAGGGGGGCGAAAGAGAGACCCAGTACTTC. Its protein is CASNKGGERETQYF. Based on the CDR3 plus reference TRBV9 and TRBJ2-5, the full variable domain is DSGVTQTPKHLITATGQRVTLRCSPRSGDLSVYWYQQSLDQGLQFLIQYYNGEERAKGNILERFSAQQFPDLHSELNLSSLELGDSALYFCASNKGGERETQYFGPGTRLLVL.

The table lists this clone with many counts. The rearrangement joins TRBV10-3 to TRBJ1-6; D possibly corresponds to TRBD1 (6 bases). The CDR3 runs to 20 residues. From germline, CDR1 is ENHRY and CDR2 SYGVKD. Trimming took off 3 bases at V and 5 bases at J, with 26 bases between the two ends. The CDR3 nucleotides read TGTGCCATCAGTGACCCCCTCACGGGGGGCGCAAATCTTAATAATTCACCCCTCCACTTT. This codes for CAISDPLTGGANLNNSPLHF.

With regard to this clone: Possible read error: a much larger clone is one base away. Here the CDR3 DNA reads TGTGCCAGCAGCGCAACAGGGATGAGCAATCAGCCCCAGCATTTT. Translated: CASSATGMSNQPQHF. The gene calls are TRBV5-6 and TRBJ1-5; D possibly corresponds to TRBD1 (6 bases). The CDR3 contains 15 residues. The germline V and J ends were trimmed by 4 bases and 1 base, with 12 bases remaining between them. Germline values: CDR1 SGHDT, CDR2 YYEEEE.

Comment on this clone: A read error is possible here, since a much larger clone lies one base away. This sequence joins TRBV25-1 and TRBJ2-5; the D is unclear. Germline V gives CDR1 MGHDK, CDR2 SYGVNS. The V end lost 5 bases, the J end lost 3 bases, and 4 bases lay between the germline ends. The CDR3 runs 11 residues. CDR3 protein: CASSFKETQYF. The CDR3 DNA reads TGTGCCAGCAGTTTTAAAGAGACCCAGTACTTC.

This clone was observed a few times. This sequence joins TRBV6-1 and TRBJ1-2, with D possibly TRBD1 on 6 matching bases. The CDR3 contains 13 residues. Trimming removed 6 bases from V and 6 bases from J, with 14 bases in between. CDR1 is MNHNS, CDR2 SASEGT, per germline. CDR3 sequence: CASSLGGVDGYTF. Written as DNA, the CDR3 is TGTGCCAGCAGCCTGGGGGGCGTAGATGGCTACACCTTC.

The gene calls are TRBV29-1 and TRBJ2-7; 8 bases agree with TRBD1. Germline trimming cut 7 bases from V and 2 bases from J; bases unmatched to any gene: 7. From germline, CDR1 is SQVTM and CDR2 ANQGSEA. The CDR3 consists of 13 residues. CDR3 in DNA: TGCAGCGCCTCGACAGGGGCCCCCTACGAGCAGTACTTC. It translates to CSASTGAPYEQYF.

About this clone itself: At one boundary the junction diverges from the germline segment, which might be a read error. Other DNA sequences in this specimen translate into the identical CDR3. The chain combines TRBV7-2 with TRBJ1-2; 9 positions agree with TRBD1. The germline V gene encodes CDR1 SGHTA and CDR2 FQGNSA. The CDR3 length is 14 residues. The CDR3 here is CASSLDRGNYGYTF. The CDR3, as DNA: TGTGCCAGCAGTTTAGACAGGGGGAACTATGGCTACACCTTC.

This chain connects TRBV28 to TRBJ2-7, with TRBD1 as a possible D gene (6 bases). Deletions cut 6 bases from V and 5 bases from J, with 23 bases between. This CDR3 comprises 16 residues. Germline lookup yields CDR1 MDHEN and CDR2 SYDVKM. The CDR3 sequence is CASRGSIGQGSHEQYF. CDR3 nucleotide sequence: TGTGCCAGCAGAGGATCCATCGGGCAGGGGTCCCACGAGCAGTACTTC.

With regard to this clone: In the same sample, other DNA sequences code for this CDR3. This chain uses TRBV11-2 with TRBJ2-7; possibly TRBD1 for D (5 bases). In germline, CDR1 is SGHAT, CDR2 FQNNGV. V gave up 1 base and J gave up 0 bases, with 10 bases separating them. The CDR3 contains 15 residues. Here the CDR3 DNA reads TGTGCCAGCAGCTTAGTTAGGGGCTCCTCCTACGAGCAGTACTTC. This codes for CASSLVRGSSYEQYF.

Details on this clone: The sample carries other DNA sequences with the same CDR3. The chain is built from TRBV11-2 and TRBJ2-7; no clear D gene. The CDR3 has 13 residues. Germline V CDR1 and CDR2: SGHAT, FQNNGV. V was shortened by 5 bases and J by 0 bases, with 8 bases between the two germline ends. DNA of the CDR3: TGTGCCAGCAGCCTGACCGACTCCTACGAGCAGTACTTC. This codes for CASSLTDSYEQYF.

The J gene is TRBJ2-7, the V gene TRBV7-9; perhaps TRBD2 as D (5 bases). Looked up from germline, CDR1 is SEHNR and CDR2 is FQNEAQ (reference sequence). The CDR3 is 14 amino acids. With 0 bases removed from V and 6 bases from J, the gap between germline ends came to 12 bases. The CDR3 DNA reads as TGTGCCAGCAGCTTAGCCCCCACGGGGTTCGAGCAGTACTTC. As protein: CASSLAPTGFEQYF.

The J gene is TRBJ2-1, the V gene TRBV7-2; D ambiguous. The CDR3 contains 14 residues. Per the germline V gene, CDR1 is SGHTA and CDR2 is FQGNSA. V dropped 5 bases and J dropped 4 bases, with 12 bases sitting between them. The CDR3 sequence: CASSLVPAYNEQFF. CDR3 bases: TGTGCCAGCAGCCTTGTGCCGGCTTACAATGAGCAGTTCTTC.

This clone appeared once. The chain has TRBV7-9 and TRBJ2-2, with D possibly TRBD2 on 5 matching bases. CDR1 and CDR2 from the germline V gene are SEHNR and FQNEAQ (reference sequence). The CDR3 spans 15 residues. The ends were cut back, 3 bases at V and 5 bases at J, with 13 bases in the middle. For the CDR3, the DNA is TGTGCCAGCAGCTTCAGAGGGCGCGGAACCGGGGAGCTGTTTTTT. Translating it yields CASSFRGRGTGELFF.

CDR3: CASSVSAGGPGSTDTQYF. In DNA, the CDR3 is TGCGCCAGCAGCGTGTCAGCGGGAGGGCCGGGGAGCACAGATACGCAGTATTTT. The chain has TRBV5-1 and TRBJ2-3, with TRBD2 matching over 10 bases. CDR1 is SGHRS, CDR2 YFSETQ, per germline. CDR3 length equals 18 residues. J lost 0 bases, V lost 4 bases, and 11 bases had no gene match.

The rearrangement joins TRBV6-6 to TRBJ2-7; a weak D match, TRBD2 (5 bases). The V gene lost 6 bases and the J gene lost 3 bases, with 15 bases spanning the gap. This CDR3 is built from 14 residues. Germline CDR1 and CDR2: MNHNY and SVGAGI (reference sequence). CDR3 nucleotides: TGTGCCAGCAGCCGCTCGAGGGATGTCTACGAGCAGTACTTC. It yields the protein CASSRSRDVYEQYF.

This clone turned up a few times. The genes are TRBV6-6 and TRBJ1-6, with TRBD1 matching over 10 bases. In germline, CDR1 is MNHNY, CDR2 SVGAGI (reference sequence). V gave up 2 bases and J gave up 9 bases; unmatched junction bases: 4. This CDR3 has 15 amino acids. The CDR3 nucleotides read TGTGCCAGCAGTTACATGACAGGGGGCTCTTCACCCCTCCACTTT. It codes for CASSYMTGGSSPLHF.

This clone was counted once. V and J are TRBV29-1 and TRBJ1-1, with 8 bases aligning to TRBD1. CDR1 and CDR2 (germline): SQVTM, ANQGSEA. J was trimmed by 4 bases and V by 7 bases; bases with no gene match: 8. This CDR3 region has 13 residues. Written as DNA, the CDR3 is TGCAGCGCAGAGGGGACAGGCTTCACTGAAGCTTTCTTT. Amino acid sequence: CSAEGTGFTEAFF.